This T cell receptor beta chain comes out of a study of shared clonotypes between healthy human individuals. J was trimmed by 10 bases and V by 1 base; bases with no gene match: 7. CDR3 length: 13 amino acids. CDR1 and CDR2 from the germline V gene are MGHDK and SYGVNS. Assay used: immunoSEQ multiplex PCR; TCRdb lists only in-frame clones, some missing. The sample lists roughly 1,500,000 clones, 97% to 99% occurring once. J is TRBJ2-7 and V is TRBV25-1; 7 nucleotides agree with TRBD2. The specimen was naive CD4+ T cells sorted from blood. Subset defined: CD45RA+ positively selected. The receptor comes from a man aged 30-40 years in good health. The DNA for the CDR3 is TGTGCCAGCAGTGAATGGGGGGAGGGTCCACAGTACTTC. Protein: CASSEWGEGPQYF.